What follows are 8 T cell receptor beta chains derived from one specimen sequenced in a study of blood T cell repertoires in COVID-19 (dated by TCRdb to 2018 to 2020). The method behind the library was the immunoSEQ multiplex PCR assay. The source is immuneACCESS, and TCRdb retained only in-frame sequences with V and J called. Part of the clones is not carried over; for the studies checked, unresolved V genes explain less than half of this, and the remainder is unexplained. Counted in this sample were hundreds of thousands of clones; roughly 87% of them appeared once. The top ten constitute 6% of the sample. The specimen was PBMCs or T cells enriched from blood (not recorded which). The receptor source for this set is a woman in her thirties or forties who had recovered from COVID-19.

This clone has more than one count but fewer than ten. This chain connects TRBV19 to TRBJ2-7, with 8 bases matching TRBD2. CDR3 length: 15 amino acids. With V trimmed by 6 bases and J by 2 bases, 9 bases remained unmatched. CDR1 and CDR2 from the germline V gene are LNHDA and SQIVND (reference sequence). The CDR3 DNA follows: TGTGCCAGTAGCACCCTAGCGGGCGGCACCTACGAGCAGTACTTC. Protein sequence: CASSTLAGGTYEQYF.

The chain joins TRBV14 to TRBJ2-7, with D uncertain. The V gene's germline CDR1 is SGHDN and CDR2 FVKESK. The CDR3 totals 14 residues. V was shortened by 4 bases and J by 0 bases, with 10 bases between the two germline ends. The CDR3 bases are TGTGCCAGCAGCCTCCATATCAGCTCCTACGAGCAGTACTTC. Its translation: CASSLHISSYEQYF.

V usage is TRBV11-2 and J usage is TRBJ2-5; TRBD1 might be the D (5 bases). Germline CDR1 SGHAT, CDR2 FQNNGV. With 5 bases removed from V and 5 bases from J, the gap between germline ends came to 15 bases. The CDR3 loop spans 14 amino acids. The CDR3 loop reads CASSLGLPGETQYF. The CDR3 region has the DNA TGTGCCAGCAGCCTAGGGCTACCAGGGGAGACCCAGTACTTC.

The chain is built from TRBV28 and TRBJ2-3; TRBD2 is a possible D gene (5 bases). The germline V and J ends were trimmed by 10 bases and 4 bases, with 15 bases remaining between them. The CDR3 has 13 amino acids. Per the germline V gene, CDR1 is MDHEN and CDR2 is SYDVKM. The CDR3: CATETRASDTQYF. DNA of the CDR3: TGTGCCACCGAAACTAGGGCGTCAGATACGCAGTATTTT.

The rearrangement joins TRBV7-9 to TRBJ1-3; D unclear. V was trimmed by 3 bases and J by 5 bases, leaving 14 bases between them. CDR1 and CDR2 from the germline V gene are SEHNR and FQNEAQ (reference sequence). This CDR3 has 15 residues. CDR3 bases: TGTGCCAGCAGCTTCGCGGGTTTCACCAGAAACACCATATATTTT. It codes for CASSFAGFTRNTIYF.

The V call is TRBV24-1, the J call TRBJ1-5; D might be TRBD1 (5 bases). The CDR3 spans 13 residues. Germline V gene data show CDR1 as KGHDR and CDR2 as SFDVKD. Trimming took 9 bases from V and 7 from J, leaving 15 bases between them. The CDR3 loop reads CATESGANQPQHF. In DNA, the CDR3 is TGTGCCACCGAGAGTGGGGCAAACCAGCCCCAGCATTTT.

This clone occurred a few times. In nucleotides, the CDR3 is TGTGCCAGCAGCTTATACCAGGGGGCTGTGACCGGGGAGCTGTTTTTT. It codes for CASSLYQGAVTGELFF. The rearrangement uses TRBV7-2 and TRBJ2-2, with 8 bases lining up with TRBD1. The CDR3 has 16 amino acids. Germline V gene lookup returns CDR1 SGHTA and CDR2 FQGNSA. Trimming at V came to 2 bases and at J to 5 bases, leaving 7 bases not matched to a gene.

CDR3 DNA: TGTGCCAGCAGCTTAGGAGAAAGCTCCTACAATGAGCAGTTCTTC. This translates into CASSLGESSYNEQFF. V usage is TRBV7-3 and J usage is TRBJ2-1; D not resolved. Germline CDR1 is SGHTA and CDR2 is FQGTGA. The CDR3 is 15 amino acids. Trimming cost V 2 bases and J 0 bases, with 8 bases left between them.